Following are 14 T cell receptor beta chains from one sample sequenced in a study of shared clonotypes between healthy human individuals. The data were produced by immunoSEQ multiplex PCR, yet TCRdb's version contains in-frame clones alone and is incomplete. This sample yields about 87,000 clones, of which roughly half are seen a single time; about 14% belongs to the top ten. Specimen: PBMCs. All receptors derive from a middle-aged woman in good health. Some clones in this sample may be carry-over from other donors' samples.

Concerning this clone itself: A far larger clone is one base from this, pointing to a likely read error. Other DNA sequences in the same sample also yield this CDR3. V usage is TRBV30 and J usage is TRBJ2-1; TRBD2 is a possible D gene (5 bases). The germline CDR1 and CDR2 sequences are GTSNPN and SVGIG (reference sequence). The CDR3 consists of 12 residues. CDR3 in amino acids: CAWSGAYNEQFF. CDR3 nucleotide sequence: TGCGCCTGGAGCGGCGCCTACAATGAGCAGTTCTTC. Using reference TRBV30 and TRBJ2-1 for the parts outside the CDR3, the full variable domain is SQTIHQWPATLVQPVGSPLSLECTVEGTSNPNLYWYRQAAGRGLQLLFYSVGIGQISSEVPQNLSASRPQDRQFILSSKKLLLSDSGFYLCAWSGAYNEQFFGPGTRLTVL.

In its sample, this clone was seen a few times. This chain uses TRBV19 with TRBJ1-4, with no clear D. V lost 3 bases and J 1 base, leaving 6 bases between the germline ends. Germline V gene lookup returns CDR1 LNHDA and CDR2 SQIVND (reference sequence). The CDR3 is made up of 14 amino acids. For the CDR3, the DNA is TGTGCCAGTAGTATCAGTGTAACTAATGAAAAACTGTTTTTT. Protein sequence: CASSISVTNEKLFF.

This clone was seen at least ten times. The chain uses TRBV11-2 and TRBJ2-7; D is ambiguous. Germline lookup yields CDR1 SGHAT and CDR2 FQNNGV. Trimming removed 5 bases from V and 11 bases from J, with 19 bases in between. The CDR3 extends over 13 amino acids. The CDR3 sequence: CASSQGPREREYF. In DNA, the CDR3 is TGTGCCAGCAGCCAAGGCCCCCGAGAAAGGGAGTACTTC. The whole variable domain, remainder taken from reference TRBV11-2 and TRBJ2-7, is EAGVAQSPRYKIIEKRQSVAFWCNPISGHATLYWYQQILGQGPKLLIQFQNNGVVDDSQLPKDRFSAERLKGVDSTLKIQPAKLEDSAVYLCASSQGPREREYFGPGTRLTVT.

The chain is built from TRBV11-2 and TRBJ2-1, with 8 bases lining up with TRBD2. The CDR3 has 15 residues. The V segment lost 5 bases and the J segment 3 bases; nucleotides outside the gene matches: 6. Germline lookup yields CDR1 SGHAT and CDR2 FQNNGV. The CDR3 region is CASSQGSGIYNEQFF. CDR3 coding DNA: TGTGCCAGCAGCCAGGGTAGCGGGATCTACAATGAGCAGTTCTTC.

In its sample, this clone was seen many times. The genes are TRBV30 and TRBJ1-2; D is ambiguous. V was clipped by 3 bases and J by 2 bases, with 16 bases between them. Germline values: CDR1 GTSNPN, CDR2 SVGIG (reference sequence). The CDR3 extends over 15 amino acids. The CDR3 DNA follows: TGTGCCTGGAGCGTTGTCGACGGACGGAACTATGGCTACACCTTC. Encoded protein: CAWSVVDGRNYGYTF.

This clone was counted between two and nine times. CDR3 nucleotide sequence: TGCGCCAGCAGCTTGGAGTCGGGGGATGAAGCTTTCTTT. Encoded protein: CASSLESGDEAFF. The J gene is TRBJ1-1, the V gene TRBV5-1; the D gene is possibly TRBD1 (5 bases). Trimming cost V 0 bases and J 7 bases, with 10 bases left between them. Germline lookup yields CDR1 SGHRS and CDR2 YFSETQ. This CDR3 is built from 13 residues.

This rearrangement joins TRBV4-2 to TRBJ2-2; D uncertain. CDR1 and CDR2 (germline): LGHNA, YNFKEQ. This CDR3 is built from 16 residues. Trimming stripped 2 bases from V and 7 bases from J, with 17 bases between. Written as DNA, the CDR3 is TGTGCCAGCAGCCAAAATACGGGTGGGGTAGGCGGGGAGCTGTTTTTT. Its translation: CASSQNTGGVGGELFF.

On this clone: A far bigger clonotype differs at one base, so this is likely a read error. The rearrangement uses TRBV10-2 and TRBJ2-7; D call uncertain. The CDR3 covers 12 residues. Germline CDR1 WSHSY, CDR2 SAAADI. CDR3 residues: CARSVTPDEQYF. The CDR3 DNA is TGCGCCCGCAGTGTGACCCCGGACGAGCAGTACTTC.

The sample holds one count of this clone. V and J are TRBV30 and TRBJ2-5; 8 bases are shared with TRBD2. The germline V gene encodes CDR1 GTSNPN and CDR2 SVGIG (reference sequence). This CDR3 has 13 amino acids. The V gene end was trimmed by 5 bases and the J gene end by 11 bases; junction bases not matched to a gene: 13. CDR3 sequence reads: CAWDQSGGSQQYF. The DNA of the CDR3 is TGTGCCTGGGACCAGTCGGGGGGGAGCCAGCAGTACTTC.

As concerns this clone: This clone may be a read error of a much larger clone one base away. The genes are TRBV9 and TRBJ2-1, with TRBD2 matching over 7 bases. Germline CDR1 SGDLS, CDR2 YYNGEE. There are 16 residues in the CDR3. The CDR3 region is CASSVLSSGKYSEQFF. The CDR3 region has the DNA TGTGCCAGCAGCGTTCTCTCTAGCGGAAAGTACAGTGAGCAGTTCTTC.

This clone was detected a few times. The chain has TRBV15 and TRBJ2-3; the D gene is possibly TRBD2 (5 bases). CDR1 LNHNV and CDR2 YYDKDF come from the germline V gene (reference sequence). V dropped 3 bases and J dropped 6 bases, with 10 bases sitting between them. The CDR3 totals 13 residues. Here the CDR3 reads CATSRSGGDTQYF. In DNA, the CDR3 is TGTGCCACCAGCAGGAGCGGTGGGGATACGCAGTATTTT.

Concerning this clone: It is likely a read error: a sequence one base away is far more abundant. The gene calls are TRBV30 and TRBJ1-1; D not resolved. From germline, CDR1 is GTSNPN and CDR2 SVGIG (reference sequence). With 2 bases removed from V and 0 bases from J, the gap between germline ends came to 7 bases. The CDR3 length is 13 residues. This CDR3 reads CAWSIGLNTEAFF. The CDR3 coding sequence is TGTGCCTGGAGTATCGGCCTGAACACTGAAGCTTTCTTT.

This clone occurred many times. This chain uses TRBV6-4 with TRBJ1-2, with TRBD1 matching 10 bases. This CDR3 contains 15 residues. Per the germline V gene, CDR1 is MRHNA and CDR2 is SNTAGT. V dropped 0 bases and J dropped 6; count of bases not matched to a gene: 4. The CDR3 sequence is CASSDSGTGADGYTF. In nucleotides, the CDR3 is TGTGCCAGCAGTGACTCGGGGACAGGGGCGGATGGCTACACCTTC.

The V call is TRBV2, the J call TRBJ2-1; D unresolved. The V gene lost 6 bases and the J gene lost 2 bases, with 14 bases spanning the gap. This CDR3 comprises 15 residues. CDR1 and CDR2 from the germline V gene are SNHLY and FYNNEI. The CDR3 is CASSLVPEAYNEQFF. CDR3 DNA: TGTGCCAGCAGCTTAGTTCCAGAGGCCTACAATGAGCAGTTCTTC.